Described below is a single T cell receptor beta chain sequence and its context. In its sample, this clone was seen once. Its antigen is unknown. No much larger clonotype is one base removed from it; base qualities were not supplied. Participants in the prospective study were enrolled through a virtual design, were aged about 18 to 100 years, and lived in roughly 24 United States geographic areas. Cohort assignment in the prospective study relied on participant-reported clinical history from a screening survey and a study questionnaire. Mobile phlebotomists in the prospective study collected whole blood, serum and a nasopharyngeal or oropharyngeal swab from every participant. Over an approximately 2-month period, participants in the prospective study had the option of providing additional blood draws and questionnaires. Before DNA extraction, blood samples from the prospective study were shipped at room temperature or frozen.

These data are taken from a study of blood T cell repertoires in COVID-19 (dated by TCRdb to 2020 to 2021). For the wider study: Collaborator samples came from the United States, Italy and Spain and covered acute and convalescent phases of COVID-19. The repertoires were released in a freely available public database intended as a resource for research on the immune response to SARS-CoV-2. Where available, HLA class I and class II types were obtained from metadata supplied by the sample provider rather than from assay-based typing. The prospective study material was composed of cDNA or gDNA derived from T cells, B-cell-depleted T cells, or PBMCs. Sample metadata almost always included a de-identified subject ID, COVID-19 status, age in years and sex. The samples were drawn from two sources: the first 160 participants of the ongoing ImmuneRACE study, and 1,254 subjects contributed by 6 global collaborators. Subjects who had been exposed to COVID-19, were actively infected with it, or had recovered from it provided the deeply sampled blood TCRbeta repertoires that made up the dataset. Study-wide conclusions, independent of this receptor: The amount of clinical and demographic metadata varied by source and participant and was provided uncurated.

The trim is 2 bases for V and 9 bases for J, with a gap of 20 bases between the germline ends. Including cysteine and phenylalanine, the CDR3 has 16 amino acids. The read is trimmed to its CDR3 DNA, 48 bases read in frame from base 1. CDR1 and CDR2, looked up from the germline V gene, are SGHAT and FQNNGV. TCRbeta CDR3 regions were amplified from genomic DNA using the immunoSEQ Assay, a bias-controlled multiplex PCR. On the study's bioinformatics: The number of nucleated cells in each sample was estimated by amplification of reference gene primers within the assay. To quantify the absolute abundance of each unique TCRbeta CDR3 rearrangement, sequence reads were collapsed and filtered. For each sample, productive Simpson clonality was calculated as the square root of Simpson's diversity index across productive rearrangements. TCRdb's version of the immuneACCESS table is confined to in-frame rearrangements and falls short of the full clone set. An unresolved V gene accounts for under half of the shortfall where checked; the remainder is of unknown origin. That table furnishes V, J and clone size, whereas the DNA furnished D and trimming. This sample comprises a few hundred thousand clones, 90% of them detected only once. In total, the top ten clones hold approximately 1.5% of the sample.

This receptor was taken from a woman aged 18-30 years with acute COVID-19. Here the chain combines TRBV11-2 and TRBJ2-1; TRBD2 is a weak D gene call, 6 bases matching. Sequencing was done on a sample of PBMCs or T cells enriched from blood (not recorded which). The CDR3 here reads CASSLREEASLGEQFF. At the DNA level, the sequence is TGTGCCAGCAGCTTAAGGGAGGAGGCCTCATTGGGTGAGCAGTTCTTC.